A single T cell receptor (beta chain) is shown here with its context. There is no known antigen for this receptor. The record has no base qualities; no much larger clone is one base away. This sample is drawn from a study of blood T cell repertoires in COVID-19 (TCRdb year 2020). For the study in its entirety: The collaborator samples originated in the United States, Italy and Spain and spanned the acute and convalescent phases of COVID-19. The repertoires were made available in a free public database intended to serve as a resource for research on the immune response to SARS-CoV-2. Samples came from the ongoing ImmuneRACE study (first 160 participants) plus 1,254 subjects from 6 global collaborators. Nearly every sample came with metadata listing a de-identified subject ID, COVID-19 status, age in years and sex. Where HLA class I and class II types were available, the types were taken from metadata supplied by the sample provider, not from assay-based typing. Deeply sampled blood TCRbeta repertoires from subjects exposed to, actively infected with, or recovered from COVID-19 were included in the dataset. The prospective study material was composed of cDNA or gDNA derived from T cells, B-cell-depleted T cells, or PBMCs.

Sequences MNHEY (CDR1) and SVGAGI (CDR2) are obtained from the germline V gene. The CDR3 holds 16 amino acids from the cysteine to the phenylalanine. The sequence is cut down to CDR3 DNA, 48 bases in frame from base 1. Trimming removed 2 bases from V and 6 bases from J; the gene matches leave 10 bases unexplained. General conclusions and limits of the study: The amount of clinical and demographic metadata varied by source and participant and was provided uncurated.

TCRbeta CDR3 regions were amplified from genomic DNA using the immunoSEQ Assay, a bias-controlled multiplex PCR. The study's processing was this. The number of nucleated cells in each sample was estimated by amplification of reference gene primers within the assay. Sequence reads were collapsed and filtered to measure the absolute abundance of every unique TCRbeta CDR3 rearrangement. Productive Simpson clonality was computed per sample as the square root of Simpson's diversity index over productive rearrangements. The immuneACCESS repertoire file appears here via TCRdb, limited to in-frame rearrangements. These files lack a portion of the clones; in checked studies, under half of the deficit traces to unresolved V genes, and the cause of the others is not known. V, J and clone size are those of that table, while D and trimming were read from the DNA. A total of approximately 300,000 clones appear in this sample, roughly nine tenths of them only once. 3% to 5% of the sample is in the top ten clones.

Enrolling through a virtual design, the prospective study's participants ranged in age from about 18 to 89 years and lived across around 25 United States geographic areas. To assign participants to cohorts, the prospective study relied on clinical history that participants themselves reported in a screening survey and a study questionnaire. Exposed participants had been in contact, within 2 weeks of entering the study, with a person who had a PCR-confirmed or clinician-diagnosed case of COVID-19. In the prospective study, mobile phlebotomists collected whole blood, serum and a nasopharyngeal or oropharyngeal swab from each participant. Participants in the prospective study had the option to provide additional blood draws and questionnaires over a roughly two-month period. Before DNA extraction, blood samples from the prospective study were shipped at room temperature or frozen.

The sequenced sample was PBMCs or T cells enriched from blood (not recorded which). This TCR was sampled from a woman aged 25 to 39 who had been exposed to COVID-19. The receptor chain draws on TRBV6-5 and TRBJ2-7, and TRBD2 aligns with 10 junction nucleotides. The nucleotide sequence is TGTGCCAGCAGTTACAATGCTAGCGGGGGACCGAGCGAGCAGTACTTC. The encoded protein is CASSYNASGGPSEQYF.